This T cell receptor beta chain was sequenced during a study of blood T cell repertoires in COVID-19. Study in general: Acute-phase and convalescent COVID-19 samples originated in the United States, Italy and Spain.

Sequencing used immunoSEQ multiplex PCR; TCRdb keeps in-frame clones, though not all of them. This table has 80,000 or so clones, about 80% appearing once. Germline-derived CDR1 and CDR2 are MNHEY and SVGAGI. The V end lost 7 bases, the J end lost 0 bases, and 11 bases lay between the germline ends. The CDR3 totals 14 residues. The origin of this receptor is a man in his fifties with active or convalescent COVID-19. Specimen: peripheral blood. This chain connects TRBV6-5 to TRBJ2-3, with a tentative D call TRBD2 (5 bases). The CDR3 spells CASNQRPSTDTQYF. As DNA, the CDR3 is TGTGCCAGCAATCAGCGGCCTAGCACAGATACGCAGTATTTT.